A selection of T cell receptor beta chains follows, all from one sample in a study of T-cell reconstitution after alpha-beta-depleted transplantation in children. TCRdb ran MiXCR on the PCR reads and lists one entry per CDR3 protein. The sample contains 200,000 to 300,000 distinct CDR3 sequences, under 30% of which appear only once. The input for sequencing was PBMCs, taken before TCRalphabeta/CD19-depleted stem cell transplant. These receptor sequences come from a girl aged 2-10 years with Fanconi anemia, due to receive a stem cell transplant. Both conserved end residues are part of each CDR3.

j_call v_call cdr3_length cdr3_aa
TRBJ2-2 TRBV9 17 CASSVGRGQGSTGELFF
TRBJ2-7 TRBV3-1 12 CASGWTRYEQYF
TRBJ2-6 TRBV7-2 16 CASSLDVSSGANVLTF
TRBJ2-5 TRBV28 17 CASSLTLPGTGEGTQYF
TRBJ2-3 TRBV12-3/TRBV12-4 14 CASSWASGGDTQYF
TRBJ2-3 TRBV6-5 15 CASSYGSSNTDTQYF
TRBJ2-1 TRBV29-1 12 CSVNAGRNEQFF
TRBJ1-1 TRBV30 12 CAWYRVATEAFF
TRBJ2-5 TRBV7-2 12 CASSQPGETQYF
TRBJ1-5 TRBV20-1 15 CSARGGRGGGQPQHF
TRBJ2-5 TRBV12-3/TRBV12-4 13 CASTPQGAGTQYF
TRBJ2-2 TRBV18 13 CASSPRAPGELFF
TRBJ2-2 TRBV12-3/TRBV12-4 14 CASSLGGNTGELFF
TRBJ1-6 TRBV7-2 14 CASSLRDRYSPLHF
TRBJ2-1 TRBV20-1 17 CSATTVAGVLWSNEQFF
TRBJ2-7 TRBV29-1 19 CSVAQYLRPGQGSPYEQYF
TRBJ2-5 TRBV7-2 15 CASSSHRQPMSTQYF
TRBJ2-7 TRBV12-3/TRBV12-4 15 CASSFSGGKDYEQYF
TRBJ2-7 TRBV7-2 14 CASSLDRQQIRQYF
TRBJ2-7 TRBV6-1 15 CASSDVGGPSYEQYF
TRBJ2-7 TRBV29-1 11 CSVGQVREQYF
TRBJ2-3 TRBV29-1 15 CSVDGLAGVSDTQYF
TRBJ2-2 TRBV15 18 CATSRDAGTSGGPGELFF
TRBJ1-2 TRBV20-1 13 CSARPQGYYGYTF
TRBJ2-3 TRBV18 15 CASSQGGQGADTQYF
TRBJ2-3 TRBV15 13 CATSRDFAAVQYF
TRBJ2-1 TRBV11-2 19 CASSLPLGPLVIPVNEQFF
TRBJ1-4 TRBV5-6 14 CASSLADWGEKLFF
TRBJ2-3 TRBV28 15 CASSTSTGGADTQYF
TRBJ2-7 TRBV29-1 15 CSVELRTGPSYEQYF
TRBJ2-6 TRBV29-1 16 CSVEFSGFSGANVLTF
TRBJ2-3 TRBV28 18 CASSSQGGRDEHTDTQYF
TRBJ2-7 TRBV7-9 14 CASSPNGPSDEQYF
TRBJ2-7 TRBV27 15 CASSTQLGSVWEQYF
TRBJ2-1 TRBV29-1 13 CSVEEVNYNEQFF
TRBJ2-3 TRBV5-1 16 CASSLYLAGGTDTQYF
TRBJ2-2 TRBV20-1 14 CSAVGTLRAGELFF
TRBJ2-1 TRBV4-2 12 CASSHDPGVQFF
TRBJ2-7 TRBV24-1 14 CATSDPTFGDEQYF
TRBJ1-5 TRBV20-1 17 CSARDPDPRGGNQPQHF
TRBJ2-7 TRBV29-1 14 CSVPSSGWPYEQYF
TRBJ2-4 TRBV10-2 12 CATTGGLDIQYF
TRBJ1-5 TRBV29-1 14 CSVATGRLNQPQHF
TRBJ2-3 TRBV30 11 CAHTPADTQYF
TRBJ1-1 TRBV5-5 14 CASSLDSWVTEAFF
TRBJ1-6 TRBV6-5 15 CASSYVGIGESPLHF
TRBJ2-1 TRBV4-2 17 CASSQNGLAGLHNEQFF
TRBJ1-1 TRBV29-1 13 CSVEPGAGGEAFF